These T cell receptor beta chains were read from a single sample in a study of blood T cell repertoires in COVID-19. The repertoire was sequenced with immunoSEQ multiplex PCR; TCRdb's copy has only in-frame clones and lacks some. Of 250,000 or so clones detected, roughly 77% appear once; the ten largest clones hold 3% to 3.5%. The sequencing input was peripheral blood. The receptors here all came from a woman older than 75 with acute or convalescent COVID-19. Each CDR3 is given with its conserved first and last residue. Each record gives: clone size, D gene, V gene, J gene, CDR3 DNA, CDR3 protein. A D gene is named only where the DNA matches it firmly. A clone size is listed for some rows: how often the clone was seen (once, few, many), or a class if it is expanded.

size: -; D: TRBD2; V: TRBV6-6; J: TRBJ2-4; DNA: TGTGCCAGCAGCCGAGGGATGGTGGGGGGGATAGGAAACATTCAGTACTTC; CDR3: CASSRGMVGGIGNIQYF
size: -; D: TRBD2; V: TRBV2; J: TRBJ2-3; DNA: TGTGCCAGCAGTTTAATTAGCGGGAGCACAGATACGCAGTATTTT; CDR3: CASSLISGSTDTQYF
size: few; D: -; V: TRBV12-5; J: TRBJ2-7; DNA: TGTGCTAGTGGTTTGGTAGGGGGTTACGAGCAGTACTTC; CDR3: CASGLVGGYEQYF
size: -; D: -; V: TRBV5-1; J: TRBJ2-3; DNA: TGCGCCAGCAGCTTTGGCGGGGTGGGAGATACGCAGTATTTT; CDR3: CASSFGGVGDTQYF
size: -; D: TRBD1; V: TRBV3-1/TRBV3-2; J: TRBJ1-2; DNA: TGTGCCAGCAGCCAAGATCCCCGGACAGGTGTTAACTATGGCTACACCTTC; CDR3: CASSQDPRTGVNYGYTF
size: -; D: TRBD1; V: TRBV5-1; J: TRBJ1-1; DNA: TGCGCCAGCAGCCCACAGGGGAGGGAAGCTTTCTTT; CDR3: CASSPQGREAFF
size: -; D: -; V: TRBV3-1/TRBV3-2; J: TRBJ1-2; DNA: TGTGCCAGCAGCCAAAGGCAGGGACTTGGCTACACCTTC; CDR3: CASSQRQGLGYTF
size: -; D: -; V: TRBV19; J: TRBJ1-2; DNA: TGTGCCAGTAGTATTCCGCGGGGGCAGGGGTATGGCTACACCTTC; CDR3: CASSIPRGQGYGYTF
size: -; D: -; V: TRBV10-3; J: TRBJ2-7; DNA: TGTGCCATCAGTGAGTCCCTTGCAGGGTTCGGCGAGCAGTACTTC; CDR3: CAISESLAGFGEQYF
size: -; D: TRBD2; V: TRBV3-1/TRBV3-2; J: TRBJ2-5; DNA: TGTGCCAGCAGCCAAAGGAACTATTATCGGACTAGCGTGGAAGAGACCCAGTACTTC; CDR3: CASSQRNYYRTSVEETQYF
size: -; D: TRBD2; V: TRBV25-1; J: TRBJ2-5; DNA: TGTGCCAGCAGTGCGGCCCCAGGGCGGGGGGCCCGAGAGACCCAGTACTTC; CDR3: CASSAAPGRGARETQYF
size: -; D: TRBD2; V: TRBV11-2; J: TRBJ2-5; DNA: TGTGCCAGCAGCCAAATTCGGGGGGGGACCCAGTACTTC; CDR3: CASSQIRGGTQYF
size: -; D: -; V: TRBV5-1; J: TRBJ1-4; DNA: TGCGCCAGCAGCTTGCAGGGTCCAACTAATGAAAAACTGTTTTTT; CDR3: CASSLQGPTNEKLFF
size: -; D: -; V: TRBV7-9; J: TRBJ1-2; DNA: TGTGCCAGCAGCCCCGACAGGATTGACTATGGCTACACCTTC; CDR3: CASSPDRIDYGYTF
size: -; D: TRBD2; V: TRBV3-1/TRBV3-2; J: TRBJ2-3; DNA: TGTGCCAGCAGCCAAGATCCGGCTAGCGGTCTTCGAGGAGATACGCAGTATTTT; CDR3: CASSQDPASGLRGDTQYF
size: -; D: -; V: TRBV9; J: TRBJ2-7; DNA: TGTGCCAGCAGCGTAGCCCCAGGGTTCGAGCAGTACTTC; CDR3: CASSVAPGFEQYF
size: -; D: TRBD1; V: TRBV19; J: TRBJ1-2; DNA: TGTGCCAGTAGATTACGTACACAGGGGCCGGGAATCTATGGCTACACCTTC; CDR3: CASRLRTQGPGIYGYTF
size: -; D: TRBD2; V: TRBV5-4; J: TRBJ2-2; DNA: TGTGCCAGCAGCACGGGACTAGCGGCGAACACCGGGGAGCTGTTTTTT; CDR3: CASSTGLAANTGELFF
size: -; D: -; V: TRBV4-1; J: TRBJ2-2; DNA: TGCGCCAGCAGCCAAGTGGGGGGGCGCCCCGGGGAGCTGTTTTTT; CDR3: CASSQVGGRPGELFF
size: -; D: TRBD2; V: TRBV11-2; J: TRBJ2-2; DNA: TGTGCCAGCAGATCAAGGGAGGGCGGGGAGCTGTTTTTT; CDR3: CASRSREGGELFF
size: -; D: TRBD2; V: TRBV3-1/TRBV3-2; J: TRBJ2-7; DNA: TGTGCCAGCAGCCAAGATCTAAGCGGGGTGAGTGAGCAGTACTTC; CDR3: CASSQDLSGVSEQYF
size: once; D: TRBD1; V: TRBV2; J: TRBJ2-5; DNA: TGTGCCAGCAGTGAGGTGGGACAGGTCGGTCCCCAGTACTTC; CDR3: CASSEVGQVGPQYF
size: -; D: -; V: TRBV4-3; J: TRBJ2-7; DNA: TGCGCCAGCAGCCAAGGCGTCGGGTCCTACGAGCAGTACTTC; CDR3: CASSQGVGSYEQYF
size: -; D: -; V: TRBV28; J: TRBJ1-3; DNA: TGTGCCAGCCTGGGTCAGGGGGGAAACACCATATATTTT; CDR3: CASLGQGGNTIYF
size: few; D: TRBD1; V: TRBV7-9; J: TRBJ1-2; DNA: TGTGCCAGCAGTTGGGACCGGACAGGGCTGGCTGGCTACACCTTC; CDR3: CASSWDRTGLAGYTF
size: -; D: TRBD1; V: TRBV25-1; J: TRBJ2-5; DNA: TGTGCCAGCACCAAAGACAGGGGGCTGGGAGAGACCCAGTACTTC; CDR3: CASTKDRGLGETQYF
size: few; D: TRBD1; V: TRBV30; J: TRBJ1-5; DNA: TGTGCCTGGAGTGTACCGGGGACAGCGAATCAGCCCCAGCATTTT; CDR3: CAWSVPGTANQPQHF
size: -; D: TRBD1; V: TRBV5-5; J: TRBJ1-3; DNA: TGTGCCAGCAGCCCGCGTCCCGGGACAGGGCTCAGCACCATATATTTT; CDR3: CASSPRPGTGLSTIYF
size: -; D: TRBD1; V: TRBV5-1; J: TRBJ1-1; DNA: TGCGCCAGCAGCCATCGACAGGGGGCGACTTTGAACACTGAAGCTTTCTTT; CDR3: CASSHRQGATLNTEAFF
size: -; D: TRBD1; V: TRBV5-1; J: TRBJ1-6; DNA: TGCGCCAGCAGCTTAGAACAGGGGATTGGATCACCCCTCCACTTT; CDR3: CASSLEQGIGSPLHF
size: -; D: -; V: TRBV27; J: TRBJ1-5; DNA: TGTGCCAGCAGTTTGCGGGGTATGGGCAATCAGCCCCAGCATTTT; CDR3: CASSLRGMGNQPQHF
size: few; D: TRBD2; V: TRBV19; J: TRBJ2-7; DNA: TGTGCCAGTAGTAAGTATTCTACTGGGACTAGTCGCAGCGAGCAGTACTTC; CDR3: CASSKYSTGTSRSEQYF
size: -; D: -; V: TRBV3-1/TRBV3-2; J: TRBJ2-5; DNA: TGTGCCAGCAGCCAAGCAGGTGGAGAGACCCAGTACTTC; CDR3: CASSQAGGETQYF
size: -; D: TRBD1; V: TRBV7-8; J: TRBJ1-6; DNA: TGTGCCAGCAGCCCAGGGGGATGGGCCTCCTATAATTCACCCCTCCACTTT; CDR3: CASSPGGWASYNSPLHF
size: few; D: -; V: TRBV6-1; J: TRBJ2-3; DNA: TGTGCCAGCAGTGAAGAATTAACTAGCACAGATACGCAGTATTTT; CDR3: CASSEELTSTDTQYF
size: -; D: TRBD2; V: TRBV4-3; J: TRBJ2-7; DNA: TGCGCCAGCAGCCAAGACCGGACTAGCGGGGGGACCTACGAGCAGTACTTC; CDR3: CASSQDRTSGGTYEQYF
size: -; D: -; V: TRBV18; J: TRBJ1-1; DNA: TGTGCCAGCTCACCCAACGTACTGAGAGGGAACACTGAAGCTTTCTTT; CDR3: CASSPNVLRGNTEAFF
size: -; D: -; V: TRBV2; J: TRBJ2-7; DNA: TGTGCCAGCAGTGATCTCCCTCGGGCCTACGAGCAGTACTTC; CDR3: CASSDLPRAYEQYF
size: -; D: TRBD1; V: TRBV19; J: TRBJ2-1; DNA: TGTGCCAGTAGTACTACAGGGGCCCATGAGCAGTTCTTC; CDR3: CASSTTGAHEQFF
size: -; D: TRBD2; V: TRBV7-6; J: TRBJ2-5; DNA: TGTGCCAGCAGCCCCTGGACTAGCGCGTCGGAGACCCAGTACTTC; CDR3: CASSPWTSASETQYF
size: -; D: TRBD1; V: TRBV18; J: TRBJ2-7; DNA: TGTGCCAGCTCACTCCAGGGACAGCGACCCTACGAGCAGTACTTC; CDR3: CASSLQGQRPYEQYF
size: -; D: TRBD1; V: TRBV10-3; J: TRBJ1-5; DNA: TGTGCCATCGCCACAGGGGACCTCAATCAGCCCCAGCATTTT; CDR3: CAIATGDLNQPQHF
size: -; D: TRBD2; V: TRBV19; J: TRBJ2-1; DNA: TGTGCCAGTAGTGTACTAGCGGGAGCCTATGAGCAGTTCTTC; CDR3: CASSVLAGAYEQFF
size: few; D: -; V: TRBV30; J: TRBJ1-1; DNA: TGTGCCTGGAGTGTCAATGTGAACACTGAAGCTTTCTTT; CDR3: CAWSVNVNTEAFF
size: -; D: -; V: TRBV6-2/TRBV6-3; J: TRBJ1-5; DNA: TGTGCCAGCAGTTCCTCTCGACCCGGCGGTAGCAATCAGCCCCAGCATTTT; CDR3: CASSSSRPGGSNQPQHF
size: few; D: -; V: TRBV21-1; J: TRBJ2-7; DNA: TGTGCCAGCAGCGACGGGACAGGGCAGTACTTC; CDR3: CASSDGTGQYF
size: -; D: -; V: TRBV21-1; J: TRBJ2-7; DNA: TGTGCCAGCAGCAAACACCCCCAAGCGGGGGGGCGCGAGCAGTACTTC; CDR3: CASSKHPQAGGREQYF
size: -; D: -; V: TRBV2; J: TRBJ1-6; DNA: TGTGCCAGCAGGGAAGACAGTTCCCGGTCACCCCTCCACTTT; CDR3: CASREDSSRSPLHF
size: -; D: -; V: TRBV3-1/TRBV3-2; J: TRBJ1-6; DNA: TGTGCCAGCAGCCAATACGGCGGGGTGAATTCACCCCTCCACTTT; CDR3: CASSQYGGVNSPLHF
size: -; D: -; V: TRBV3-1/TRBV3-2; J: TRBJ2-1; DNA: TGTGCCACAGACAGGTCGCCTATTAACAATGAGCAGTTCTTC; CDR3: CATDRSPINNEQFF